These T cell receptor beta chains were read from a single sample in a study of blood T cell repertoires in COVID-19. Clones were read by immunoSEQ multiplex PCR, and TCRdb kept only the in-frame ones, dropping some. The sample yields around 250,000 clones, about nine tenths seen once. Sequenced input: PBMCs or T cells enriched from blood (not recorded which). The receptors shown here come from a man aged 45-65 years who had been exposed to COVID-19. CDR3s include the opening cysteine and the closing phenylalanine or tryptophan. Fields, in order: CDR3 DNA, CDR3 protein, clone size, J gene, D gene, V gene. The D gene is left open where the match is weak. Expanded clones get a size class; other rows say once, few or many, or leave the size out.

CDR3nt: TGTGCCAGCAGTGAGGCGGGACAGGGGGACAATCAGCCCCAGCATTTT
CDR3aa: CASSEAGQGDNQPQHF
abundance: -
j_gene: TRBJ1-5
d_gene: TRBD1
v_gene: TRBV6-1

CDR3nt: TGTGCCAGCAGTTTATTATCCAGGGAACGCGAAAAACTGTTTTTT
CDR3aa: CASSLLSREREKLFF
abundance: few
j_gene: TRBJ1-4
d_gene: -
v_gene: TRBV28

CDR3nt: TGTGCCAGCAGGTACAGCCTCAGGGGTAATGAAAAACTGTTTTTT
CDR3aa: CASRYSLRGNEKLFF
abundance: -
j_gene: TRBJ1-4
d_gene: -
v_gene: TRBV3-1/TRBV3-2

CDR3nt: TGCGCCAGCAGCGCAGGCCACTACAATGAGCAGTTCTTC
CDR3aa: CASSAGHYNEQFF
abundance: -
j_gene: TRBJ2-1
d_gene: -
v_gene: TRBV5-1

CDR3nt: TGCGCCAGCAGCTTGGGCCCCCTACGGGACTATGGCTACACCTTC
CDR3aa: CASSLGPLRDYGYTF
abundance: -
j_gene: TRBJ1-2
d_gene: -
v_gene: TRBV5-1

CDR3nt: TGTGCCAGCAGTGCAATACAGGTCACAACCGGGGAGCTGTTTTTT
CDR3aa: CASSAIQVTTGELFF
abundance: -
j_gene: TRBJ2-2
d_gene: -
v_gene: TRBV25-1

CDR3nt: TGTGCCTGGACTAGGGCGGGAGCGGGAGATACGCAGTATTTT
CDR3aa: CAWTRAGAGDTQYF
abundance: once
j_gene: TRBJ2-3
d_gene: TRBD2
v_gene: TRBV30

CDR3nt: TGTGCCGGACAGGGGCAACCCGTTACCGGGGAGCTGTTTTTT
CDR3aa: CAGQGQPVTGELFF
abundance: once
j_gene: TRBJ2-2
d_gene: TRBD1
v_gene: TRBV30

CDR3nt: TGCGCCAGCAGCTCGTCGGCAGAGGAAGAGACCCAGTACTTC
CDR3aa: CASSSSAEEETQYF
abundance: -
j_gene: TRBJ2-5
d_gene: -
v_gene: TRBV5-1

CDR3nt: TGTGCCAGCAGCTTTCGCGACACCTACTATGGCTACACCTTC
CDR3aa: CASSFRDTYYGYTF
abundance: -
j_gene: TRBJ1-2
d_gene: -
v_gene: TRBV5-4

CDR3nt: TGTGCCAGCAGCCCCCCAGGGGGGACAGGGGTGTTTAGCAATCAGCCCCAGCATTTT
CDR3aa: CASSPPGGTGVFSNQPQHF
abundance: -
j_gene: TRBJ1-5
d_gene: TRBD1
v_gene: TRBV7-8

CDR3nt: TGTGCCAGCAGCTTAGGGGGCAGTCCAGGAGCCCAGTACTTC
CDR3aa: CASSLGGSPGAQYF
abundance: -
j_gene: TRBJ2-5
d_gene: -
v_gene: TRBV11-2

CDR3nt: TGTGCCAGCAATCGGGACTACGCACTGAGTGAGCAGTTCTTC
CDR3aa: CASNRDYALSEQFF
abundance: once
j_gene: TRBJ2-1
d_gene: TRBD2
v_gene: TRBV27

CDR3nt: TGCGCCAGCAGCACAGGACAGGTTCCTAACTATGGCTACACCTTC
CDR3aa: CASSTGQVPNYGYTF
abundance: -
j_gene: TRBJ1-2
d_gene: TRBD1
v_gene: TRBV5-1

CDR3nt: TGTGCCAGCAGCTGGGGACTAGCGAGGTACAATGAGCAGTTCTTC
CDR3aa: CASSWGLARYNEQFF
abundance: few
j_gene: TRBJ2-1
d_gene: TRBD2
v_gene: TRBV7-2

CDR3nt: TGCGCCAGCAAACAAATTCGGGGGACCACTGAAGCTTTCTTT
CDR3aa: CASKQIRGTTEAFF
abundance: -
j_gene: TRBJ1-1
d_gene: -
v_gene: TRBV5-1

CDR3nt: TGTGCCACTCACACAGGGGAAGACGGCTACACCTTC
CDR3aa: CATHTGEDGYTF
abundance: -
j_gene: TRBJ1-2
d_gene: TRBD1
v_gene: TRBV10-3

CDR3nt: TGCGCCAGCAGCTACATGGGACTAGCGGTGAATGAGCAGTTCTTC
CDR3aa: CASSYMGLAVNEQFF
abundance: -
j_gene: TRBJ2-1
d_gene: TRBD2
v_gene: TRBV5-1

CDR3nt: TGTGCCAGCAGTCCAGGGGGACCCGGGGAGCTGTTTTTT
CDR3aa: CASSPGGPGELFF
abundance: -
j_gene: TRBJ2-2
d_gene: TRBD1
v_gene: TRBV5-6

CDR3nt: TGTGCCAGCACCCCCGTGCGGCTCGCTGAAGCTTTCTTT
CDR3aa: CASTPVRLAEAFF
abundance: -
j_gene: TRBJ1-1
d_gene: -
v_gene: TRBV11-2

CDR3nt: TGCAGCGCCGCCCGAGGAGGCGCCTACGAGCAGTACTTC
CDR3aa: CSAARGGAYEQYF
abundance: -
j_gene: TRBJ2-7
d_gene: -
v_gene: TRBV29-1

CDR3nt: TGTGCCAGTAGTGGAGGGGGCGGGGCCAAAAACATTCAGTACTTC
CDR3aa: CASSGGGGAKNIQYF
abundance: -
j_gene: TRBJ2-4
d_gene: -
v_gene: TRBV19

CDR3nt: TGCGCCAGCAGCCAACTGGACAGGGGGTTGCATGGCTACACCTTC
CDR3aa: CASSQLDRGLHGYTF
abundance: -
j_gene: TRBJ1-2
d_gene: TRBD1
v_gene: TRBV5-1

CDR3nt: TGTGCCAGCAGTTACTCGATGAGGGCCATCGGGGAGACCCAGTACTTC
CDR3aa: CASSYSMRAIGETQYF
abundance: -
j_gene: TRBJ2-5
d_gene: -
v_gene: TRBV6-2/TRBV6-3

CDR3nt: TGTGCCAGCAGCACTACGTTGCCCGGTGGCTATGGCTACACCTTC
CDR3aa: CASSTTLPGGYGYTF
abundance: -
j_gene: TRBJ1-2
d_gene: -
v_gene: TRBV11-2

CDR3nt: TGTGCCAGCAGCTTAGGCGTAGGGTCAGGGTATGGCTACACCTTC
CDR3aa: CASSLGVGSGYGYTF
abundance: -
j_gene: TRBJ1-2
d_gene: -
v_gene: TRBV13

CDR3nt: TGTGCCAGCAGCCGGGACAGGGGAAGAACTGAAGCTTTCTTT
CDR3aa: CASSRDRGRTEAFF
abundance: -
j_gene: TRBJ1-1
d_gene: TRBD1
v_gene: TRBV7-2

CDR3nt: TGTGCCAGCAGCTTAGTTGCGGGGGACCACCACGAGCAGTACTTC
CDR3aa: CASSLVAGDHHEQYF
abundance: -
j_gene: TRBJ2-7
d_gene: TRBD2
v_gene: TRBV13

CDR3nt: TGTGCCAGCAGACTTAATACAGGCCCCACTGAAGCTTTCTTT
CDR3aa: CASRLNTGPTEAFF
abundance: -
j_gene: TRBJ1-1
d_gene: -
v_gene: TRBV2

CDR3nt: TGTGCCAGCAGGCAGGGGGACTATGGCTACACCTTC
CDR3aa: CASRQGDYGYTF
abundance: once
j_gene: TRBJ1-2
d_gene: TRBD1
v_gene: TRBV2

CDR3nt: TGTGCCAGCAGCTTCCTGGGGGGGGGCACAGATACGCAGTATTTT
CDR3aa: CASSFLGGGTDTQYF
abundance: -
j_gene: TRBJ2-3
d_gene: TRBD2
v_gene: TRBV7-2

CDR3nt: TGTGCCAGCAGCTTAGTCGGGGGGCTGTCCTATGGCTACACCTTC
CDR3aa: CASSLVGGLSYGYTF
abundance: -
j_gene: TRBJ1-2
d_gene: -
v_gene: TRBV7-9

CDR3nt: TGTGCCAGTAGTAAACAGGGAAGGGATCAGCCCCAGCATTTT
CDR3aa: CASSKQGRDQPQHF
abundance: -
j_gene: TRBJ1-5
d_gene: -
v_gene: TRBV19

CDR3nt: TGCAGTGCGAGTAGACCGGGACTAGCGGGAGCCATCACCTACAATGAGCAGTTCTTC
CDR3aa: CSASRPGLAGAITYNEQFF
abundance: -
j_gene: TRBJ2-1
d_gene: TRBD2
v_gene: TRBV20-1

CDR3nt: TGTGCCAGCAGTGTGGACAGGGGAGGCTATGGCTACACCTTC
CDR3aa: CASSVDRGGYGYTF
abundance: -
j_gene: TRBJ1-2
d_gene: TRBD1
v_gene: TRBV2

CDR3nt: TGCAGTGCTAGTCAAGCGGCAGGGGCCACCGGGGAGCTGTTTTTT
CDR3aa: CSASQAAGATGELFF
abundance: -
j_gene: TRBJ2-2
d_gene: -
v_gene: TRBV20-1

CDR3nt: TGTGCCACCAGCACCGGATGGACTCCTCAGGGGAATGAGCAGTTCTTC
CDR3aa: CATSTGWTPQGNEQFF
abundance: few
j_gene: TRBJ2-1
d_gene: -
v_gene: TRBV15

CDR3nt: TGCGCCAGCAGCTTGGTAGCGGGTCAGGGAGGCAATGAGCAGTTCTTC
CDR3aa: CASSLVAGQGGNEQFF
abundance: -
j_gene: TRBJ2-1
d_gene: TRBD2
v_gene: TRBV5-1

CDR3nt: TGTGCCAGCAGAGCAGGGGGAAGCAATCAGCCCCAGCATTTT
CDR3aa: CASRAGGSNQPQHF
abundance: -
j_gene: TRBJ1-5
d_gene: TRBD1
v_gene: TRBV2

CDR3nt: TGTGCCAGCAGCCCCGACGGGAAGTATGGCTACACCTTC
CDR3aa: CASSPDGKYGYTF
abundance: -
j_gene: TRBJ1-2
d_gene: -
v_gene: TRBV5-6

CDR3nt: TGTGCCTGGAGTGTACGTCTAACTGAAGCTTTCTTT
CDR3aa: CAWSVRLTEAFF
abundance: -
j_gene: TRBJ1-1
d_gene: -
v_gene: TRBV30

CDR3nt: TGTGCCAGCAGCCAGGGGACAACCGGGGGCAATCAGCCCCAGCATTTT
CDR3aa: CASSQGTTGGNQPQHF
abundance: -
j_gene: TRBJ1-5
d_gene: -
v_gene: TRBV11-2

CDR3nt: TGTGCCAGCAGTTCCCGGGGGATCCGCTCCTACAATGAGCAGTTCTTC
CDR3aa: CASSSRGIRSYNEQFF
abundance: -
j_gene: TRBJ2-1
d_gene: -
v_gene: TRBV27

CDR3nt: TGTGCCAGCAGTGCTACAGGGGTTGGTGGCTACACCTTC
CDR3aa: CASSATGVGGYTF
abundance: once
j_gene: TRBJ1-2
d_gene: TRBD1
v_gene: TRBV6-4

CDR3nt: TGTGCCAGCAGAATTGGACATAGCTATGGCTACACCTTC
CDR3aa: CASRIGHSYGYTF
abundance: once
j_gene: TRBJ1-2
d_gene: -
v_gene: TRBV6-5